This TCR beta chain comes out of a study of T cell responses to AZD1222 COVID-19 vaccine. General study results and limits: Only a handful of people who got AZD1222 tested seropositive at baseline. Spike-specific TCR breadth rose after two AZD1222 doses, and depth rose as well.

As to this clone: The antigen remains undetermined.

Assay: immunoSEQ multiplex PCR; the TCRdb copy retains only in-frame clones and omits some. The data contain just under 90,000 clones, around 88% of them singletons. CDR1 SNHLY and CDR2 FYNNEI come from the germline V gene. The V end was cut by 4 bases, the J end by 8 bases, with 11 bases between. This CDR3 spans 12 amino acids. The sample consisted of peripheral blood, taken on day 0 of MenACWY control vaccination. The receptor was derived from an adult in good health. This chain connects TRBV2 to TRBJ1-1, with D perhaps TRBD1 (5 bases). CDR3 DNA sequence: TGTGCCAGCAGTGGCGGGACTTCCGAAGCTTTCTTT. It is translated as CASSGGTSEAFF.